This T cell receptor (beta chain) was obtained from a study of identical twins. The ends were cut back, 4 bases at V and 5 bases at J, with 17 bases in the middle. From germline, CDR1 is SEHNR and CDR2 FQNEAQ (reference sequence). The CDR3 runs 15 residues. TCRdb passed the 5' RACE reads through MiXCR, listing each CDR3 protein once. The sample has nearly 900,000 distinct CDR3 sequences; about 12% are singletons. This sample also appeared in a second study, on yellow fever vaccine responses in identical twins. That work adds: The T cell response to vaccination in identical twins was reportedly partly convergent and partly personalized.

The TCR comes from a woman between 18 and 29 years old in good health. The chain links TRBV7-9 to TRBJ2-5; D might be TRBD1 (6 bases). Sequencing was carried out using PBMCs. The CDR3 DNA sequence: TGTGCCAGCAGCTACGTCCCAGGGGTCGACGAGACCCAGTACTTC. Translating gives CASSYVPGVDETQYF. The full variable domain, with the rest looked up from reference TRBV7-9 and TRBJ2-5, is DTGVSQNPRHKITKRGQNVTFRCDPISEHNRLYWYRQTLGQGPEFLTYFQNEAQLEKSRLLSDRFSAERPKGSFSTLEIQRTEQGDSAMYLCASSYVPGVDETQYFGPGTRLLVL.